These T cell receptor beta chains were read from a single sample in a study of blood T cell repertoires in COVID-19. Assay: immunoSEQ multiplex PCR; the TCRdb copy retains only in-frame clones and omits some. The data show about 190,000 clones, 65% to 85% seen once. Sample: peripheral blood. Source of these receptors: a woman aged 25 to 39 with acute or convalescent COVID-19. Both conserved end residues are part of each CDR3.

v_call	j_call	cdr3_aa
TRBV29-1	TRBJ2-1	CSVEGGSRNNEQFF
TRBV30	TRBJ2-1	CAWTASGRVYEQFF
TRBV5-4	TRBJ2-1	CASSLPWGDEQFF
TRBV28	TRBJ2-5	CASESGGLETQYF
TRBV20-1	TRBJ1-6	CSASPRDGSPLHF
TRBV7-3	TRBJ2-1	CASSSGTSNEQFF
TRBV28	TRBJ2-7	CASTLGWREYEQYF
TRBV2	TRBJ1-5	CASSEQTGNQPQHF
TRBV7-2	TRBJ2-1	CASSLGGLEQFF
TRBV5-1	TRBJ1-1	CASSSGQGARGMNTEAFF
TRBV5-4	TRBJ2-2	CASSTADYALSGELFF
TRBV5-1	TRBJ2-3	CASSLAVSTDTQYF
TRBV7-6	TRBJ1-3	CASSRGQTSSGNTIYF
TRBV28	TRBJ1-5	CASSPPVGGQPQHF
TRBV6-5	TRBJ1-5	CASSYTGSGQPQHF
TRBV5-6	TRBJ2-7	CASSYNPGQGSQQYF
TRBV20-1	TRBJ1-1	CSASRDYTEAFF
TRBV10-3	TRBJ1-2	CAISVEDRGVGPGYTF
TRBV20-1	TRBJ1-1	CSAPTGGLAFF
TRBV7-3	TRBJ1-1	CASSTSLNTEAFF
TRBV27	TRBJ2-5	CASSPEAGVWETQYF
TRBV9	TRBJ2-1	CASSGPGGSYNEQFF
TRBV21-1	TRBJ1-5	CASTPDRRWDQPQHF
TRBV19	TRBJ2-1	CASTPHTGAVNEQFF
TRBV4-2	TRBJ1-4	CASSQEGGILEKLFF
TRBV6-2/TRBV6-3	TRBJ2-7	CASSSGGTYEQYF
TRBV24-1	TRBJ1-5	CATSDRGSSGDQPQHF
TRBV7-9	TRBJ2-1	CASSPPGLAYNEQFF
TRBV6-2/TRBV6-3	TRBJ2-5	CASSYRTGVGETQYF
TRBV10-3	TRBJ2-2	CATGGGENTGELFF
TRBV19	TRBJ2-6	CASTWGGSGANVLTF
TRBV23-1	TRBJ1-3	CASSQWAGKRNTIYF
TRBV5-6	TRBJ2-7	CASSPWTSGRSYEQYF